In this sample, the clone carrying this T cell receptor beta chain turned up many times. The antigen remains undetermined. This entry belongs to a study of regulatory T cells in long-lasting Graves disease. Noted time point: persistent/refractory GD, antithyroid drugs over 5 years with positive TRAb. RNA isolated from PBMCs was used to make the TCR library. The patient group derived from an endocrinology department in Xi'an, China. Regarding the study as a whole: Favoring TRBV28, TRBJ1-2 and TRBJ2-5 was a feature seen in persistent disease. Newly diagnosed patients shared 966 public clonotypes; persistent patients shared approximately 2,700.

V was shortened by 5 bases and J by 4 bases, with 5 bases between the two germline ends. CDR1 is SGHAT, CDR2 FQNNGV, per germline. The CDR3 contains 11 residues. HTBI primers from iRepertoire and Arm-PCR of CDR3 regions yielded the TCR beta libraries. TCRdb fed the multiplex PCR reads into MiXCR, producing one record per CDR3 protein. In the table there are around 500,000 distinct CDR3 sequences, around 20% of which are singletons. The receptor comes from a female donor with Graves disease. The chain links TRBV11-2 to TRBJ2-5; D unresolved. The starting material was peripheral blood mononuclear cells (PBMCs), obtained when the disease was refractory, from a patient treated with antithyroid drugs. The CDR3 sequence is CASSRIETQYF. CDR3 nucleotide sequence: TGTGCCAGCAGCCGAATAGAGACCCAGTACTTC.